In this sample, the clone carrying this TCR beta chain turned up a few times. Its target is unknown. These data belong to a study of OX40 agonist ivuxolimab in advanced cancers. For the study at large: Males comprised around four fifths of the group, whose mean age was around 62 years (range roughly 20 to 90).

Broader study findings: Normalized T-cell clonal expansion was also low in a subset of nonresponders.

Measured with immunoSEQ multiplex PCR; TCRdb has only the in-frame clones, and not every one. The table has about 18,000 clones, about 70% seen once. The sequence was collected from an adult with an advanced solid tumor such as melanoma, head and neck, liver or kidney cancer. The input for sequencing was CD4+ or CD8+ T cells sorted from blood, taken in a trial of the OX40 agonist ivuxolimab.

The CDR3 sequence is CASSLGGYEQYF. The CDR3 DNA reads as TGTGCCAGCAGTTTGGGGGGCTACGAGCAGTACTTC. This rearrangement joins TRBV6-5 to TRBJ2-7, with D perhaps matching TRBD2 (6 bases). Trimming took 4 bases from V and 3 from J, leaving 7 bases between them. In germline, CDR1 is MNHEY, CDR2 SVGAGI. This CDR3 has 12 amino acids.